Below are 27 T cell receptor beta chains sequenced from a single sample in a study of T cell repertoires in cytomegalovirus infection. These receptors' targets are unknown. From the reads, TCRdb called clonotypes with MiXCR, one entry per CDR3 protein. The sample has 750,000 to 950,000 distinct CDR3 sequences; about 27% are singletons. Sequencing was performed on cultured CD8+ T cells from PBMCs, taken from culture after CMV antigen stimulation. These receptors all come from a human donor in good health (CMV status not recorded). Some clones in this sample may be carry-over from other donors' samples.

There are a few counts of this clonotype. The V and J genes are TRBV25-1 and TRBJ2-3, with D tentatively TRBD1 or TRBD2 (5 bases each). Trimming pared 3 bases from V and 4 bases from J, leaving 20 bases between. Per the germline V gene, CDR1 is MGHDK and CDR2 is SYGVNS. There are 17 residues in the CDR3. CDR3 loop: CASSDTGTLNGADTQYF. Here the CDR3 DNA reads TGTGCCAGCAGTGATACCGGGACCCTGAACGGCGCAGATACGCAGTATTTT.

The CDR3 protein is CATSRGGADTQYF. CDR3 DNA sequence: TGTGCCACCAGCAGAGGAGGGGCAGATACGCAGTATTTT. The genes are TRBV15 and TRBJ2-3; D might be TRBD1 or TRBD2, each matching 5 bases. Germline V gene lookup returns CDR1 LNHNV and CDR2 YYDKDF (reference sequence). V was clipped by 1 base and J by 4 bases, with 6 bases between them. The CDR3 is 13 amino acids.

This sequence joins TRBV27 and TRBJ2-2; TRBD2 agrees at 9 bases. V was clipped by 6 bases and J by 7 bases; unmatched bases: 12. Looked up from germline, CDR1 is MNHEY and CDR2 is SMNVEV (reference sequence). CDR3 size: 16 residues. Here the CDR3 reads CASSPRAGGQFGELFF. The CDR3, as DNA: TGTGCCAGCAGCCCCAGGGCGGGGGGGCAATTCGGGGAGCTGTTTTTT.

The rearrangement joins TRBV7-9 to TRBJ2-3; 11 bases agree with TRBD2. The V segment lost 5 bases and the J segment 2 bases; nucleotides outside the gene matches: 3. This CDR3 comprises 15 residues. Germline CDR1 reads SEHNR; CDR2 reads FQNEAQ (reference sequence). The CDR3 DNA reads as TGTGCCAGCAGCAAACTAGCGGGGGACACAGATACGCAGTATTTT. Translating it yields CASSKLAGDTDTQYF. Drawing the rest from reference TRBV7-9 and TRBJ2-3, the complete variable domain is DTGVSQNPRHKITKRGQNVTFRCDPISEHNRLYWYRQTLGQGPEFLTYFQNEAQLEKSRLLSDRFSAERPKGSFSTLEIQRTEQGDSAMYLCASSKLAGDTDTQYFGPGTRLTVL.

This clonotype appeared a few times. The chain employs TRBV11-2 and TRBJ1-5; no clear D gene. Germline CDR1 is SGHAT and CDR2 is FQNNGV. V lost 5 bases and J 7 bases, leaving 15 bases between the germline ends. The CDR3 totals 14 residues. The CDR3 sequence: CASSPRAGGQPQHF. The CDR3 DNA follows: TGTGCCAGCAGCCCCCGGGCAGGAGGGCAGCCCCAGCATTTT.

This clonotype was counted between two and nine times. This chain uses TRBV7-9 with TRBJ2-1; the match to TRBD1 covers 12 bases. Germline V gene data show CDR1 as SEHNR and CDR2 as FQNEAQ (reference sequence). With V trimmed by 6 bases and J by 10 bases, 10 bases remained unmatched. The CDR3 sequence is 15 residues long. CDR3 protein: CASSSRDRGRWEQFF. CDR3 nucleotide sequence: TGTGCCAGCAGTTCACGGGACAGGGGGCGGTGGGAGCAGTTCTTC.

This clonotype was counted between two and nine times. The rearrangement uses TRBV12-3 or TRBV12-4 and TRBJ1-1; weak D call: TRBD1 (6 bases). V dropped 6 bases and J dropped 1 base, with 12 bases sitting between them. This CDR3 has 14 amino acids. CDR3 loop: CASSSRGANTEAFF. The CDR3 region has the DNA TGTGCCAGCAGCTCCAGGGGAGCGAACACTGAAGCTTTCTTT.

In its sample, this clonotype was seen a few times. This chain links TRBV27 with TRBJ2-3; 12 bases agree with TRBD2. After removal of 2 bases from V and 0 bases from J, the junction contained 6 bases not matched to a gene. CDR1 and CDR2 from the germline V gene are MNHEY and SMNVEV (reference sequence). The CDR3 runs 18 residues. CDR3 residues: CASSLILAGGRSTDTQYF. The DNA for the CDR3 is TGTGCCAGCAGTTTAATACTAGCGGGGGGCCGGAGCACAGATACGCAGTATTTT.

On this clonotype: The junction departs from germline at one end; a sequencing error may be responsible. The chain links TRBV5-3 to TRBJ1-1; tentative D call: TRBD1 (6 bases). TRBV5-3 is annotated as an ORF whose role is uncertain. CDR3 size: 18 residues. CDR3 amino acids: CASSLETRGGPMNTEAFF. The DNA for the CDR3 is TGTGCCAGCAGCTTGGAGACGAGGGGGGGCCCCATGAACACTGAAGCTTTCTTT.

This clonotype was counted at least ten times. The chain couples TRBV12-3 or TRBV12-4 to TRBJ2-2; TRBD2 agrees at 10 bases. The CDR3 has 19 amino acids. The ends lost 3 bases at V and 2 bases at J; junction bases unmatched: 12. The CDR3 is CASSFTLAGGSVNTGELFF. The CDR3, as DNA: TGTGCCAGCAGTTTCACCTTAGCGGGGGGATCCGTCAACACCGGGGAGCTGTTTTTT.

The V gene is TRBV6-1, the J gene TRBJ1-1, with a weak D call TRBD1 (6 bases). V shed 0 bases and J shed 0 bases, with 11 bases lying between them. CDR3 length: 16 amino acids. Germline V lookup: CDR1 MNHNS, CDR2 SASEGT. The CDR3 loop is CASSEATGRVNTEAFF. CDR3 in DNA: TGTGCCAGCAGTGAAGCGACAGGCCGAGTGAACACTGAAGCTTTCTTT.

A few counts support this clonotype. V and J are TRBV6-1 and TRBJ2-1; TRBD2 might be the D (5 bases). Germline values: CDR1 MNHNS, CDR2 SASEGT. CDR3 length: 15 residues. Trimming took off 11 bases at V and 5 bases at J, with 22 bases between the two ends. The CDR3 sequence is CAVQEEDSLNNEQFF. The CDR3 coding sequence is TGTGCCGTACAAGAGGAGGACTCCTTAAACAATGAGCAGTTCTTC.

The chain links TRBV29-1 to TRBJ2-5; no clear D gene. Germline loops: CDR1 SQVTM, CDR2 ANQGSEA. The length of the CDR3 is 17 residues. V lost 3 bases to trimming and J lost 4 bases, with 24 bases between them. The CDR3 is CSVDGTPADQRGETQYF. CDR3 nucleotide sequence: TGCAGCGTTGATGGTACCCCGGCAGACCAGCGTGGAGAGACCCAGTACTTC.

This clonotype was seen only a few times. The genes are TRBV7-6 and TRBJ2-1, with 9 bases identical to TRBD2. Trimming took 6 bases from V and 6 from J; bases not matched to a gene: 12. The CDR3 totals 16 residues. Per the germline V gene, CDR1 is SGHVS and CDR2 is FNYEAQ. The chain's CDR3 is CASRPGAGGPSNEQFF. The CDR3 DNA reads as TGTGCCAGCAGGCCTGGGGCGGGGGGGCCTAGCAATGAGCAGTTCTTC.

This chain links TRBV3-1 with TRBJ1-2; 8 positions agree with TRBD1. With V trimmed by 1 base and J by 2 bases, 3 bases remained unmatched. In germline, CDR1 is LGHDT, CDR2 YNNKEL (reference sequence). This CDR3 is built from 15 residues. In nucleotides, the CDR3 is TGTGCCAGCAGCCAAGGGACAGGGATAAACTATGGCTACACCTTC. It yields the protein CASSQGTGINYGYTF.

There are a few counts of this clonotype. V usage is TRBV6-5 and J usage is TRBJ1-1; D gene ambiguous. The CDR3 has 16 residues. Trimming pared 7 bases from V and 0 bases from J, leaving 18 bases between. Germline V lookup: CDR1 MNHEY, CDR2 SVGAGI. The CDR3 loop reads CASTLVAAKLNTEAFF. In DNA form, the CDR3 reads TGTGCCAGCACCTTAGTTGCGGCCAAGCTGAACACTGAAGCTTTCTTT.

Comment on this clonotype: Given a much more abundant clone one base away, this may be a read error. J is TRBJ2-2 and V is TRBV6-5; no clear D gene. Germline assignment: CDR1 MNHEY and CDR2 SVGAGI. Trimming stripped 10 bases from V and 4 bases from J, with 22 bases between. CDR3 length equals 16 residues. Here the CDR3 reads CATMHTTGLSTGELFF. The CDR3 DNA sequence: TGTGCCACCATGCACACGACGGGTCTGAGCACCGGGGAGCTGTTTTTT.

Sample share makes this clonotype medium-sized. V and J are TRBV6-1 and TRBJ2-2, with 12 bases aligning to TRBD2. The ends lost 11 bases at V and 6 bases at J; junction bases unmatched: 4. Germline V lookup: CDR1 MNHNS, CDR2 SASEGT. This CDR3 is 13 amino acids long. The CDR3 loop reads CASTSGGPGELFF. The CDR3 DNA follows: TGTGCCTCCACTAGCGGGGGGCCCGGGGAGCTGTTTTTT.

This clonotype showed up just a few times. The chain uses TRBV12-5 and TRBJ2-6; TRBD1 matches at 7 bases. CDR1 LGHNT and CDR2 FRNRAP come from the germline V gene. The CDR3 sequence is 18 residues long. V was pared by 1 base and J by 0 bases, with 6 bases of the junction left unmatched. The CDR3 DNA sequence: TGTGCTAGTGGTTTGGGGGGACAGATGGGCTCTGGGGCCAACGTCCTGACTTTC. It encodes CASGLGGQMGSGANVLTF.

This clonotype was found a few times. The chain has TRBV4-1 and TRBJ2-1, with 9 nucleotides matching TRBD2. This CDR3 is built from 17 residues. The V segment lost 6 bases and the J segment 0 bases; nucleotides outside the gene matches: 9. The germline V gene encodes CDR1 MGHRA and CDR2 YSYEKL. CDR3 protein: CASSPTSGGISYNEQFF. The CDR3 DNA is TGCGCCAGCAGTCCAACAAGCGGGGGGATCTCCTACAATGAGCAGTTCTTC.

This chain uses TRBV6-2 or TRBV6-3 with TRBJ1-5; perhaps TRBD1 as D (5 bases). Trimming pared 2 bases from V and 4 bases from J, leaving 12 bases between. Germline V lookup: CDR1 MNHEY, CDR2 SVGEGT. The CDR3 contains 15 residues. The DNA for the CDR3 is TGTGCCAGCAGTTACACAGTGGGGGGTAATCAGCCCCAGCATTTT. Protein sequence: CASSYTVGGNQPQHF.

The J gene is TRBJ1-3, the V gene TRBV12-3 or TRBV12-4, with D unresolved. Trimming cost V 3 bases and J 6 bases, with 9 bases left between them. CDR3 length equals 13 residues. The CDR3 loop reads CASSFAALNTIYF. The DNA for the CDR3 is TGTGCCAGCAGTTTCGCAGCCCTAAACACCATATATTTT.

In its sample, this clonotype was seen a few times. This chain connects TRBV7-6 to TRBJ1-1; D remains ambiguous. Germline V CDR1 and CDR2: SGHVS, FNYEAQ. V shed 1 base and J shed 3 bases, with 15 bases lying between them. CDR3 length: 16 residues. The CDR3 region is CASSLEAGLVDTEAFF. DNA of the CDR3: TGTGCCAGCAGCTTAGAGGCGGGCCTAGTCGACACTGAAGCTTTCTTT.

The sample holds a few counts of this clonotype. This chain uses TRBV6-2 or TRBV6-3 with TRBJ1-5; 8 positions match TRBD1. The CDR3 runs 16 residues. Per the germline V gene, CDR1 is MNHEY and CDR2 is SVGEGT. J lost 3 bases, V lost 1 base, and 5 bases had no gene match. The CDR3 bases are TGTGCCAGCAGTTACTTAGCAGGGGGCTTCAATCAGCCCCAGCATTTT. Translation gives CASSYLAGGFNQPQHF.

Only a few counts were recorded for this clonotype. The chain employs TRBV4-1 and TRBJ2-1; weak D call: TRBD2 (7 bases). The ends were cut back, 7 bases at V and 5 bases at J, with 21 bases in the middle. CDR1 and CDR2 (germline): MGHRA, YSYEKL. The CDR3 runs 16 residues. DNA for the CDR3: TGCGCCAGCATGACAGTGGGGGGGCCGCTAAACAATGAGCAGTTCTTC. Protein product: CASMTVGGPLNNEQFF.

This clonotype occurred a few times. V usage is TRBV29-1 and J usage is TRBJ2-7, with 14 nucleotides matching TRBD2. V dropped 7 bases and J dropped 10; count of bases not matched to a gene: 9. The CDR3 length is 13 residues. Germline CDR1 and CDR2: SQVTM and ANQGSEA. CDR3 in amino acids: CSGGGLAGASQYF. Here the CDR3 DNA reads TGCAGCGGAGGGGGACTAGCGGGGGCCTCACAGTACTTC.

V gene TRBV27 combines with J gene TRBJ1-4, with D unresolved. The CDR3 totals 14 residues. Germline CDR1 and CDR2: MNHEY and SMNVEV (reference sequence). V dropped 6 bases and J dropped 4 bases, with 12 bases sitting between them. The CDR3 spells CASSQQMGNEKLFF. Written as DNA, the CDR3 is TGTGCCAGCAGCCAACAGATGGGTAATGAAAAACTGTTTTTT.